The 24 T cell receptor beta chains reported below all come from one sample, sequenced in a study of T cells in Graves' hyperthyroidism and ophthalmopathy. RNA transcripts provided the source from which TCR beta CDR3 regions were amplified. The HTBI primer set drove a first-round RT-PCR of the TCR CDR3. TCRdb recomputed calls from the multiplex PCR reads with MiXCR, one row per CDR3 protein. The sample holds roughly 520,000 distinct CDR3 sequences; around a quarter are singletons and the top ten take approximately 11%. The source material was blood. These receptors were taken from a woman between 25 and 40 years old with Graves' ophthalmopathy.

This clonotype was seen only a few times. The V and J genes are TRBV15 and TRBJ2-2, with unresolved D. Germline values: CDR1 LNHNV, CDR2 YYDKDF (reference sequence). The CDR3 sequence is 16 residues long. The V gene lost 2 bases and the J gene lost 1 base, with 11 bases spanning the gap. The CDR3 sequence: CATSRTRHGNTGELFF. The CDR3 DNA follows: TGTGCCACCAGCAGAACCAGACACGGGAACACCGGGGAGCTGTTTTTT.

The V call is TRBV7-9, the J call TRBJ2-2; D possibly corresponds to TRBD1 (6 bases). CDR3 size: 14 residues. V was trimmed by 4 bases and J by 6 bases, leaving 12 bases between them. Germline CDR1 SEHNR, CDR2 FQNEAQ (reference sequence). DNA of the CDR3: TGTGCCAGCAGCTCGAACAGGGTTCCCGGGGAGCTGTTTTTT. It encodes CASSSNRVPGELFF.

The rearrangement joins TRBV28 to TRBJ1-2; D is uncertain. Germline assignment: CDR1 MDHEN and CDR2 SYDVKM. V was trimmed by 5 bases and J by 7 bases, leaving 17 bases between them. The CDR3 extends over 14 amino acids. The CDR3, as DNA: TGTGCCAGCAGTCAAACGATCAGGTGGACTGGCTACACCTTC. Its translation: CASSQTIRWTGYTF.

This clonotype was counted between two and nine times. The genes are TRBV13 and TRBJ1-3; maybe TRBD1 (5 bases). The germline V and J ends were trimmed by 4 bases and 3 bases, with 16 bases remaining between them. This CDR3 region has 16 residues. CDR1 PRHDT and CDR2 FYEKMQ come from the germline V gene (reference sequence). CDR3 amino acids: CASSYEPGSGGNTIYF. CDR3 in DNA: TGTGCCAGCAGCTACGAACCAGGGTCTGGTGGAAACACCATATATTTT.

This clonotype was recorded at least ten times. This chain connects TRBV28 to TRBJ1-2, with a possible D match to TRBD1 (5 bases). Germline lookup yields CDR1 MDHEN and CDR2 SYDVKM. Trimming left V 5 bases short and J 7 bases short, with 23 bases between. This CDR3 is 16 amino acids long. The CDR3 sequence is CASSPPTGLLSFGYTF. CDR3 nucleotide sequence: TGTGCCAGCAGTCCACCAACGGGACTCCTTTCGTTTGGCTACACCTTC.

The chain has TRBV28 and TRBJ1-1; no reliable D call. Looked up from germline, CDR1 is MDHEN and CDR2 is SYDVKM. V gave up 5 bases and J gave up 4 bases, with 17 bases separating them. The CDR3 loop spans 15 amino acids. This CDR3 is CASSAPGPRPTEAFF. CDR3 bases: TGTGCCAGCAGTGCCCCAGGACCCAGGCCCACTGAAGCTTTCTTT.

This clonotype was seen many times. The J gene is TRBJ2-2, the V gene TRBV12-3 or TRBV12-4, with 13 bases aligning to TRBD2. V lost 6 bases to trimming and J lost 4 bases; unmatched junction nucleotides: 5. CDR3 length: 16 residues. This chain's CDR3 is CASSTSGGAPTGELFF. The CDR3 region has the DNA TGTGCCAGCAGCACTAGCGGGGGGGCCCCCACCGGGGAGCTGTTTTTT.

This clonotype was found many times. The CDR3 sequence is CASSPTGLTGELFF. The CDR3 coding sequence is TGTGCCAGTAGTCCAACAGGGCTCACCGGGGAGCTGTTTTTT. The rearrangement links TRBV19 to TRBJ2-2; weak D call: TRBD1 (6 bases). Trimming took 5 bases from V and 4 from J, leaving 11 bases between them. Germline CDR1 LNHDA, CDR2 SQIVND (reference sequence). This CDR3 is built from 14 residues.

In this sample, this clonotype turned up many times. CDR3 protein: CASSLGGGKFYEQYF. CDR3 DNA sequence: TGTGCCAGCAGCTTGGGTGGGGGCAAGTTCTACGAGCAGTACTTC. The J gene is TRBJ2-7, the V gene TRBV7-2, with D tentatively TRBD1 (6 bases). Germline-derived CDR1 and CDR2 are SGHTA and FQGNSA. The CDR3 consists of 15 residues. Deletions cut 3 bases from V and 3 bases from J, with 15 bases between. Combining the CDR3 with reference TRBV7-2 and TRBJ2-7 gives the whole variable domain GAGVSQSPSNKVTEKGKDVELRCDPISGHTALYWYRQSLGQGLEFLIYFQGNSAPDKSGLPSDRFSAERTGGSVSTLTIQRTQQEDSAVYLCASSLGGGKFYEQYFGPGTRLTVT.

V and J are TRBV7-8 and TRBJ2-5, with unresolved D. The CDR3 is 14 amino acids. The germline V gene has CDR1 SGHVS and CDR2 FQNEAQ. V gave up 7 bases and J gave up 5 bases, with 17 bases separating them. The CDR3 bases are TGTGCCAGCAAGCCAGGCCATTCATCGGAGACCCAGTACTTC. The encoded protein is CASKPGHSSETQYF.

This clonotype came up many times. The chain has TRBV28 and TRBJ2-2, with a weak D call TRBD2 (5 bases). The V gene's germline CDR1 is MDHEN and CDR2 SYDVKM. Trimming removed 3 bases from V and 1 base from J, with 18 bases in between. This CDR3 region has 18 residues. CDR3 protein: CASSFAGPRKLNTGELFF. As DNA, the CDR3 is TGTGCCAGCAGTTTTGCGGGTCCGCGGAAGTTGAACACCGGGGAGCTGTTTTTT.

In this sample, this clonotype turned up a few times. This chain connects TRBV12-3 or TRBV12-4 to TRBJ1-4; TRBD1 might be the D (6 bases). Between the trimmed V and J ends, which lost 8 bases and 4 bases, there was a span of 11 bases. The CDR3 has 13 residues. The CDR3 reads CASQDSFNEKLFF. The CDR3 DNA reads as TGTGCCAGCCAGGACAGCTTTAATGAAAAACTGTTTTTT.

This clonotype occurred a few times. The chain couples TRBV2 to TRBJ2-2, with 13 nucleotides matching TRBD2. J gave up 6 bases and V 8 bases, and 15 bases lay outside the gene matches. This CDR3 has 18 residues. Germline CDR1 reads SNHLY; CDR2 reads FYNNEI. CDR3 nucleotides: TGTGCCAGCGGAGACCCCGAATTGACTAGCGGGGGGCCCGGGGAGCTGTTTTTT. Its translation is CASGDPELTSGGPGELFF.

This clonotype was detected many times. The chain combines TRBV19 with TRBJ1-2; no firm D call. The V end lost 5 bases, the J end lost 7 bases, and 17 bases lay between the germline ends. Germline V CDR1 and CDR2: LNHDA, SQIVND (reference sequence). CDR3 length equals 14 residues. The CDR3 reads CASSLLPLMGGYTF. DNA for the CDR3: TGTGCCAGTAGTCTTTTGCCCCTCATGGGTGGCTACACCTTC.

This clonotype has at least ten counts. The chain has TRBV11-1 and TRBJ1-1; 12 bases are a match to TRBD1. Germline CDR1 and CDR2: SGHAT and FQDESV (reference sequence). Trimming cost V 6 bases and J 1 base; bases outside gene matches: 12. The CDR3 length is 18 residues. Here the CDR3 DNA reads TGTGCCAGCAGGTTATTCCGGGGGACAGGGGGCAGGAACACTGAAGCTTTCTTT. It specifies CASRLFRGTGGRNTEAFF.

Many counts were recorded for this clonotype. The J gene is TRBJ1-2, the V gene TRBV19, with a tentative D call TRBD1 (6 bases). Germline loops: CDR1 LNHDA, CDR2 SQIVND (reference sequence). The CDR3 contains 16 residues. Trimming left V 7 bases short and J 4 bases short, with 22 bases between. The CDR3 loop is CASIQGQGRDLYGYTF. The CDR3, as DNA: TGTGCCAGTATCCAAGGGCAGGGGCGCGACCTCTATGGCTACACCTTC.

This clonotype was counted a few times. The chain couples TRBV6-1 to TRBJ1-2; possible D gene TRBD1, 5 bases. Trimming removed 10 bases at V and 5 bases at J, with 20 bases between. This CDR3 is built from 14 residues. CDR1 is MNHNS and CDR2 is SASEGT in the germline V gene. DNA of the CDR3: TGTGCCATCCTGTCCCAGACAGTCACTTATGGCTACACCTTC. This translates into CAILSQTVTYGYTF.

This clonotype came up many times. J is TRBJ2-7 and V is TRBV20-1; D not certain. Trimming removed 6 bases at V and 2 bases at J, with 11 bases between. This CDR3 region has 12 residues. Looked up from germline, CDR1 is DFQATT and CDR2 is SNEGSKA (reference sequence). The CDR3 DNA is TGCAGTGCGCGGACCGCAACCTACGAGCAGTACTTC. Protein product: CSARTATYEQYF.

On this clonotype itself: Germline is not matched at one junction end, which may reflect a read error. The chain recombines TRBV5-1 with TRBJ2-7; D is undetermined. CDR1 is SGHRS and CDR2 is YFSETQ in the germline V gene. The CDR3 loop spans 14 amino acids. CDR3 DNA: TGCGCCAGCAGGGTCCGGATAGGCTCATACGATCAGTACTTC. It specifies CASRVRIGSYDQYF.

The genes are TRBV11-2 and TRBJ2-5; weak D call: TRBD2 (6 bases). With 0 bases removed from V and 6 bases from J, the gap between germline ends came to 14 bases. Germline V gene data show CDR1 as SGHAT and CDR2 as FQNNGV. CDR3 length equals 15 residues. The CDR3: CASSLDRGGAQTQYF. The CDR3 nucleotides are TGTGCCAGCAGCTTAGATCGTGGCGGGGCACAGACCCAGTACTTC.

This clonotype showed up just once. The V gene is TRBV6-1, the J gene TRBJ1-3, with no clear D. The CDR3 sequence is 15 residues long. V was trimmed by 7 bases and J by 4 bases, leaving 17 bases between them. Germline V gene sequence: CDR1 MNHNS, CDR2 SASEGT. In nucleotides, the CDR3 is TGTGCCAGCAAAGACGACTCAGCCGGGGGAAACACCATATATTTT. Protein product: CASKDDSAGGNTIYF.

This clonotype was recorded many times. This chain links TRBV6-1 with TRBJ2-4; 7 bases are shared with TRBD2. The junction had 11 bases not matched to a gene; V was cut back by 2 bases and J by 7 bases. The germline V gene has CDR1 MNHNS and CDR2 SASEGT. The CDR3 sequence is 16 residues long. Written as DNA, the CDR3 is TGTGCCAGCAGTGAACGCGGGGGACTAACGTTCAACATTCAGTACTTC. This translates into CASSERGGLTFNIQYF.

This clonotype came up many times. The genes are TRBV30 and TRBJ2-7, with TRBD1 matching over 7 bases. Trimming took 2 bases from V and 2 from J; bases not matched to a gene: 3. Germline CDR1 GTSNPN, CDR2 SVGIG (reference sequence). The CDR3 covers 13 residues. The CDR3 DNA follows: TGTGCCTGGAGTTTGGGACAGACCTACGAGCAGTACTTC. This sequence encodes CAWSLGQTYEQYF.

This clonotype was recorded many times. V gene TRBV20-1 combines with J gene TRBJ2-7, with 7 bases lining up with TRBD2. This CDR3 is 14 amino acids long. Germline V lookup: CDR1 DFQATT, CDR2 SNEGSKA (reference sequence). Trimming took 3 bases from V and 0 from J; bases not matched to a gene: 5. This CDR3 reads CSASGRGVSYEQYF. The DNA for the CDR3 is TGCAGTGCTAGCGGCCGGGGGGTCTCCTACGAGCAGTACTTC.